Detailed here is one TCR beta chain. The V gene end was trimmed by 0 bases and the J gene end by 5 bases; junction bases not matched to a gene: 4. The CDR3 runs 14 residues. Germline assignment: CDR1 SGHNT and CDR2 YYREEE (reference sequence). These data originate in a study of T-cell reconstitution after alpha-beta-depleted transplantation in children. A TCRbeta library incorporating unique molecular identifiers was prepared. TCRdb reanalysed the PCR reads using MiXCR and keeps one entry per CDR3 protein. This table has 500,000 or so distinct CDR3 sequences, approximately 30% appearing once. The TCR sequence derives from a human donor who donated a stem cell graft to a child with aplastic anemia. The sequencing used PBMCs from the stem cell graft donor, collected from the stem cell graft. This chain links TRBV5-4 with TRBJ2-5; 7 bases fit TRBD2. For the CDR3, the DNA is TGTGCCAGCAGCTTGGATGTGGGAGGGGAGACCCAGTACTTC. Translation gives CASSLDVGGETQYF.